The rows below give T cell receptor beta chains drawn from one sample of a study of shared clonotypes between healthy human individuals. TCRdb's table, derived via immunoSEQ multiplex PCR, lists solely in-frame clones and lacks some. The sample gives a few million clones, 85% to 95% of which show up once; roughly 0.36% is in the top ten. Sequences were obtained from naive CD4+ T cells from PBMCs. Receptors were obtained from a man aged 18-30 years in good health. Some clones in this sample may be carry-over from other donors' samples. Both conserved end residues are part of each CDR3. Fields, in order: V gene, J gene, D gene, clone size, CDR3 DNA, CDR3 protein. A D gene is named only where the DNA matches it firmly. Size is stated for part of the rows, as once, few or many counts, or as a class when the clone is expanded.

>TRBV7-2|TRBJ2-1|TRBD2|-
TGTGCCAGCAGCTTAAATAGCGGGGGATCCTACAATGAGCAGTTCTTC
CASSLNSGGSYNEQFF
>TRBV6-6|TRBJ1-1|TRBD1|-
TGTGCCAGCAGTTCGGGACAGGGGAACACTGAAGCTTTCTTT
CASSSGQGNTEAFF
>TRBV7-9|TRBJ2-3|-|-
TGTGCCAGCAGCTTAGTACTCTACGGGATTAGCACAGATACGCAGTATTTT
CASSLVLYGISTDTQYF
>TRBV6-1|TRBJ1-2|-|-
TGTGCCAGCAGTGAACAGGCGATGGGGGGACGTTCTGGCTACACCTTC
CASSEQAMGGRSGYTF
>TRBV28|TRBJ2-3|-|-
TGTGCCAGCAGTTTAGGTGGCAGGGGCTCAGATACGCAGTATTTT
CASSLGGRGSDTQYF
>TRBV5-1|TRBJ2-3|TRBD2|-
TGCGCCAGCAGCTCTATAGCGGGAGGGAGCGCAGATACGCAGTATTTT
CASSSIAGGSADTQYF
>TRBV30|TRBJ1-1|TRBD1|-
TGTGCCTGGAGTGGGACAGGGGGAAACACTGAAGCTTTCTTT
CAWSGTGGNTEAFF
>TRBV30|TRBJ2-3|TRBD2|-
TGTGCCTGGAGCCGGACTAGCGGGTCAGATACGCAGTATTTT
CAWSRTSGSDTQYF
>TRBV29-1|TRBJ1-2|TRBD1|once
TGCAGCGTCGCCGGGACAGGGGTTAACTATGGCTACACCTTC
CSVAGTGVNYGYTF
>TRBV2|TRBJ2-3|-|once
TGTGCCAGCAGTCGGACGGCCTCCCTGGGTACGCAGTATTTT
CASSRTASLGTQYF
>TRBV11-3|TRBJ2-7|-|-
TGTGCCAGCAGCTTAGGAGGGGGCTCCTACGAGCAGTACTTC
CASSLGGGSYEQYF
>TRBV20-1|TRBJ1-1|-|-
TGCAGTGCTGCGGGGTCAGAAGCTTTCTTT
CSAAGSEAFF
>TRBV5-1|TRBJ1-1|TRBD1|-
TGCGCCAGCAGCTTGGAGGGGACAGTATCCACTGAAGCTTTCTTT
CASSLEGTVSTEAFF
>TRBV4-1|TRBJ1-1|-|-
TGCGCCAGCAGCCAAGGGTACCCGTCGGGGGAAGCTTTCTTT
CASSQGYPSGEAFF
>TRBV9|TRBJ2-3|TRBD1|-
TGTGCCAGCAGCGGTCCGGGACAGGTGGGGGCAGATACGCAGTATTTT
CASSGPGQVGADTQYF
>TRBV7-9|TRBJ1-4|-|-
TGTGCCAGCAGCTTAGAACCCCCAGGGCGGCGTGAAAAACTGTTTTTT
CASSLEPPGRREKLFF
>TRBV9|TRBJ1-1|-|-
TGTGCCAGCAGCGTAGATGACGGAGATGGTGAAGCTTTCTTT
CASSVDDGDGEAFF